This entry lists 3 T cell receptor beta chains sequenced from one sample in a study of T cell responses to AZD1222 COVID-19 vaccine. Method: immunoSEQ multiplex PCR; TCRdb's copy keeps in-frame clones and lacks some. The sample has around 150,000 clones, approximately 90% seen once; the top ten hold 3.4%. Sequenced here: peripheral blood, sampled on day 0 of AZD1222 vaccination. Every receptor here comes from an adult in good health.

As regards this clone: The same CDR3 also results from other DNA sequences found in this sample. The chain combines TRBV20-1 with TRBJ2-1, with D uncertain. Germline V gives CDR1 DFQATT, CDR2 SNEGSKA (reference sequence). The V end was cut by 3 bases, the J end by 4 bases, with 4 bases between. The CDR3 sequence is 11 residues long. The CDR3 DNA follows: TGCAGTGCTAGCGGGTACAATGAGCAGTTCTTC. Protein sequence: CSASGYNEQFF.

V usage is TRBV19 and J usage is TRBJ2-7; TRBD1 matches at 8 bases. The germline gives CDR1 LNHDA, CDR2 SQIVND (reference sequence). V lost 4 bases to trimming and J lost 2 bases; unmatched junction nucleotides: 10. The CDR3 length is 16 residues. The CDR3 DNA is TGTGCCAGTAGTACCCCGCCCCCACAGGGGGCCTACGAGCAGTACTTC. This encodes CASSTPPPQGAYEQYF.

In its sample, this clone was seen a few times. V is TRBV9 and J is TRBJ2-7; 8 positions match TRBD2. Per the germline V gene, CDR1 is SGDLS and CDR2 is YYNGEE. The junction had 4 bases not matched to a gene; V was cut back by 3 bases and J by 2 bases. The CDR3 totals 14 residues. CDR3 bases: TGTGCCAGCAGCGGAGCGGGAGCAACCTACGAGCAGTACTTC. Protein: CASSGAGATYEQYF.